This T cell receptor (beta chain) was documented in a study of Ad26.COV2.S vaccination and SARS-CoV-2 variants. Study context: As a participant in COV1001, the donor was in the Ad26.COV2.S trial arm.

V trimming: 5 bases; J trimming: 3 bases; junction bases outside the gene matches: 7. CDR1 MDHEN and CDR2 SYDVKM come from the germline V gene. The CDR3 totals 15 residues. The treatment was: about 20 received Ad26.COV2.S at low or high dose, single or two shots; about 5 received placebo; per-sample allocation not given. The study sampled participants on day 63 after the first vaccine or placebo injection. Some clones are missing from TCRdb's copy, which holds only in-frame ones; the method was immunoSEQ multiplex PCR. The sample lists 350,000 to 550,000 clones, roughly nine tenths occurring once. This chain uses TRBV28 with TRBJ1-2, with 9 bases aligning to TRBD1. Sequenced material: peripheral blood, taken in a trial of Ad26.COV2.S vaccine versus placebo. This TCR came from a person aged 18-65 years who received the Ad26.COV2.S COVID-19 vaccine or a placebo. The CDR3 reads CASSLPGQGHYGYTF. The CDR3 coding sequence is TGTGCCAGCAGTCTTCCGGGACAGGGACACTATGGCTACACCTTC.